The subject of this entry is one T cell receptor beta chain. The antigen it binds to is not known. Base qualities are not at hand, and no much larger clone is one base apart. These data are taken from a study of T cell changes during pregnancy in multiple sclerosis (dated 2019 in TCRdb). General notes on the study: The study examined how the T cell repertoire changed over the course of pregnancy in women with multiple sclerosis.

The library was obtained by the immunoSEQ multiplex PCR assay. In TCRdb, the immuneACCESS table is reduced to in-frame sequences with V and J assigned. These tables do not hold every clone; where another copy was compared, an unresolved V gene accounts for under half, and the others remain unexplained. This sample gives under 65,000 clones in total; approximately 93% of them show up just once. Of the sample, 3% to 4.5% is held by the ten largest clones. Cut back by 6 bases and 1 base, the V and J ends lie 16 bases apart. The CDR3 contains 16 residues, cysteine and phenylalanine counted. Only CDR3 DNA remains: 48 bases, in frame from the first base. Sequences LNHDA (CDR1) and SQIVND (CDR2) are obtained from the germline V gene (reference sequence).

The sequence links TRBV19 to TRBJ1-5, with an unclear D gene assignment. The material sequenced was CD8+ T cells from peripheral blood mononuclear cells, taken in the second trimester of pregnancy. This clonotype originated in a female donor with multiple sclerosis, enrolled in a pregnancy study. The nucleotide sequence reads TGTGCCAGTAGATCCAAGGGAGAAGGGAGCAATCAGCCCCAGCATTTT. The resulting protein is CASRSKGEGSNQPQHF. The CDR3 plus the reference TRBV19 and TRBJ1-5 genes for the other parts give the full variable domain: DGGITQSPKYLFRKEGQNVTLSCEQNLNHDAMYWYRQDPGQGLRLIYYSQIVNDFQKGDIAEGYSVSREKKESFPLTVTSAQKNPTAFYLCASRSKGEGSNQPQHFGDGTRLSIL.